The rows below give T cell receptor beta chains drawn from one sample of a study of blood T cell repertoires in COVID-19. This table comes from immunoSEQ multiplex PCR, and its TCRdb copy is limited to in-frame clones, with some not included. The sample has about 150,000 clones; about four fifths are singletons. Material: peripheral blood. The receptors were sampled from a woman at least 80 years old with active or convalescent COVID-19. Both conserved end residues are part of each CDR3. Fields, in order: J gene, D gene, V gene, clone size, CDR3 protein, CDR3 DNA. D genes are given only for firm matches. Size tells how often a clone was seen (once, few, many) or the class of an expanded clone, and some rows leave it out.

J gene: TRBJ1-5
D gene: TRBD1
V gene: TRBV6-5
clone size: .
CDR3 protein: CASSTGQGFNQPQHF
CDR3 DNA: TGTGCCAGCAGTACCGGACAGGGCTTCAATCAGCCCCAGCATTTT

J gene: TRBJ2-3
D gene: .
V gene: TRBV5-1
clone size: .
CDR3 protein: CASSLTVDTQYF
CDR3 DNA: TGCGCCAGCAGCTTGACAGTGGATACGCAGTATTTT

J gene: TRBJ2-7
D gene: TRBD2
V gene: TRBV2
clone size: .
CDR3 protein: CASKPGLANDYEQYF
CDR3 DNA: TGTGCCAGCAAACCGGGACTAGCGAACGACTACGAGCAGTACTTC

J gene: TRBJ1-2
D gene: .
V gene: TRBV6-5
clone size: .
CDR3 protein: CATAPGNYGYTF
CDR3 DNA: TGTGCCACCGCGCCGGGGAACTATGGCTACACCTTC

J gene: TRBJ2-1
D gene: TRBD2
V gene: TRBV5-1
clone size: .
CDR3 protein: CASSPVLAGVGNEQFF
CDR3 DNA: TGCGCCAGCAGCCCGGTGTTAGCGGGAGTGGGGAATGAGCAGTTCTTC

J gene: TRBJ1-1
D gene: TRBD1
V gene: TRBV2
clone size: .
CDR3 protein: CASIDRVNTEAFF
CDR3 DNA: TGTGCCAGCATCGACAGGGTCAACACTGAAGCTTTCTTT

J gene: TRBJ2-7
D gene: .
V gene: TRBV6-1
clone size: .
CDR3 protein: CASSEGVGRYEQYF
CDR3 DNA: TGTGCCAGCAGTGAGGGTGTGGGGCGGTACGAGCAGTACTTC

J gene: TRBJ1-1
D gene: TRBD1
V gene: TRBV2
clone size: .
CDR3 protein: CASSTDREAFF
CDR3 DNA: TGTGCCAGCAGTACGGACAGGGAAGCTTTCTTT

J gene: TRBJ2-7
D gene: .
V gene: TRBV20-1
clone size: .
CDR3 protein: CSARGPYEQYF
CDR3 DNA: TGCAGTGCTAGAGGGCCCTACGAGCAGTACTTC

J gene: TRBJ1-1
D gene: .
V gene: TRBV5-1
clone size: few
CDR3 protein: CASSLGPGTTEAFF
CDR3 DNA: TGCGCCAGCAGCTTGGGCCCGGGGACAACTGAAGCTTTCTTT

J gene: TRBJ2-1
D gene: TRBD2
V gene: TRBV6-5
clone size: .
CDR3 protein: CASTSGTSGNNEQFF
CDR3 DNA: TGTGCCAGCACATCCGGGACTAGCGGTAACAATGAGCAGTTCTTC

J gene: TRBJ1-5
D gene: TRBD1
V gene: TRBV19
clone size: few
CDR3 protein: CASSAIRDRSRSVFNQPQHF
CDR3 DNA: TGTGCCAGTAGTGCCATCCGGGACAGGTCCCGGAGTGTCTTCAATCAGCCCCAGCATTTT

J gene: TRBJ2-1
D gene: TRBD1
V gene: TRBV6-5
clone size: .
CDR3 protein: CASRNDRDRNEQFF
CDR3 DNA: TGTGCCAGCAGGAACGACAGGGACAGGAATGAGCAGTTCTTC

J gene: TRBJ1-5
D gene: .
V gene: TRBV19
clone size: .
CDR3 protein: CASHDRTRDQPQHF
CDR3 DNA: TGTGCCAGTCATGACAGGACTCGTGATCAGCCCCAGCATTTT

J gene: TRBJ2-7
D gene: TRBD2
V gene: TRBV19
clone size: .
CDR3 protein: CASSRTSGSYEQYF
CDR3 DNA: TGTGCCAGTAGCCGGACTAGCGGGAGTTACGAGCAGTACTTC

J gene: TRBJ2-2
D gene: TRBD1
V gene: TRBV7-9
clone size: .
CDR3 protein: CASSPRTGGDTGELFF
CDR3 DNA: TGTGCCAGCAGCCCGAGGACAGGGGGCGACACCGGGGAGCTGTTTTTT

J gene: TRBJ2-5
D gene: .
V gene: TRBV27
clone size: .
CDR3 protein: CASRAAGETQYF
CDR3 DNA: TGTGCCAGCAGGGCCGCGGGAGAGACCCAGTACTTC

J gene: TRBJ1-3
D gene: .
V gene: TRBV18
clone size: .
CDR3 protein: CASSQGSPGNTIYF
CDR3 DNA: TGTGCCAGCTCACAGGGGTCTCCTGGAAACACCATATATTTT

J gene: TRBJ2-2
D gene: TRBD1
V gene: TRBV5-1
clone size: .
CDR3 protein: CASSLRAGGSMNTGELFF
CDR3 DNA: TGCGCCAGCAGCTTGAGGGCAGGGGGTTCTATGAACACCGGGGAGCTGTTTTTT

J gene: TRBJ1-2
D gene: .
V gene: TRBV2
clone size: .
CDR3 protein: CASTPLLAGEDTF
CDR3 DNA: TGTGCCAGCACCCCCCTCCTCGCGGGTGAGGACACCTTC

J gene: TRBJ2-5
D gene: TRBD2
V gene: TRBV19
clone size: .
CDR3 protein: CASSNLAGGQETQYF
CDR3 DNA: TGTGCCAGTAGTAACCTAGCGGGAGGGCAAGAGACCCAGTACTTC

J gene: TRBJ1-1
D gene: TRBD1
V gene: TRBV19
clone size: .
CDR3 protein: CASSATGGTEAFF
CDR3 DNA: TGTGCCAGTAGTGCGACAGGGGGAACTGAAGCTTTCTTT